These 15 T cell receptor beta chains were all obtained from the same sample, sequenced in a study of regulatory T cells in long-lasting Graves disease. Building the TCR beta libraries relied on iRepertoire HTBI primers, and CDR3 regions underwent Arm-PCR. TCRdb itself ran the multiplex PCR reads through MiXCR, one entry per CDR3 protein. The table records approximately 540,000 distinct CDR3 sequences, more than 10% of them present only once. Sample time point: newly diagnosed GD, antithyroid drugs for less than 3 months. The TCR library was prepared using RNA isolated from PBMCs. These data are also associated with another study on T cells in Graves' hyperthyroidism and ophthalmopathy.

The starting material was peripheral blood mononuclear cells (PBMCs), obtained at new diagnosis, from a patient treated with antithyroid drugs. The origin of the receptors is a woman aged 25 to 39 with Graves disease.

This clonotype was seen at least ten times. The V call is TRBV5-1, the J call TRBJ2-1; TRBD2 aligns across 9 bases. Germline V lookup: CDR1 SGHRS, CDR2 YFSETQ. V trimming: 5 bases; J trimming: 5 bases; junction bases outside the gene matches: 11. CDR3 length equals 16 residues. The CDR3 DNA is TGCGCCAGCAGTATGGATTGGACTAGCGAAAACAATGAGCAGTTCTTC. The encoded protein is CASSMDWTSENNEQFF.

This clonotype was seen many times. The V gene is TRBV28, the J gene TRBJ2-7; no firm D call. The CDR3 extends over 14 amino acids. Germline V gene data show CDR1 as MDHEN and CDR2 as SYDVKM. V was pared by 6 bases and J by 3 bases, with 15 bases between. The CDR3 nucleotides read TGTGCCAGCAGACGAACCCCTGACAACTACGAGCAGTACTTC. It is translated as CASRRTPDNYEQYF.

This clonotype was seen at least ten times. This chain connects TRBV6-1 to TRBJ1-2; TRBD1 is a possible D gene (5 bases). This CDR3 is 19 amino acids long. The V end was cut by 2 bases, the J end by 3 bases, with 25 bases between. Germline CDR1 MNHNS, CDR2 SASEGT. The CDR3 DNA reads as TGTGCCAGCAGTGAAATAGCGGGACGGCTAACGGGAGAGGACTATGGCTACACCTTC. Its protein product is CASSEIAGRLTGEDYGYTF.

Many counts were recorded for this clonotype. This chain joins TRBV29-1 and TRBJ2-3, with D possibly TRBD1 on 5 matching bases. V dropped 6 bases and J dropped 1 base, with 17 bases sitting between them. From germline, CDR1 is SQVTM and CDR2 ANQGSEA. The CDR3 is 15 residues long. This chain's CDR3 is CSVETAFRGTDTQYF. DNA of the CDR3: TGCAGCGTGGAGACAGCTTTCCGTGGCACAGATACGCAGTATTTT.

This clonotype was detected many times. The gene calls are TRBV7-2 and TRBJ2-5; D is unresolved. Trimming pared 2 bases from V and 7 bases from J, leaving 20 bases between. Looked up from germline, CDR1 is SGHTA and CDR2 is FQGNSA. The CDR3 is 16 residues long. CDR3 protein: CASSLTSGPSMGTQYF. CDR3 in DNA: TGTGCCAGCAGCTTAACCTCCGGGCCCTCGATGGGGACCCAGTACTTC.

This clonotype was observed a handful of times. This chain links TRBV28 with TRBJ1-4; the D gene is possibly TRBD1 (5 bases). The CDR3 has 12 residues. Trimming cost V 10 bases and J 7 bases, with 13 bases left between them. CDR1 is MDHEN, CDR2 SYDVKM, per germline. CDR3 DNA sequence: TGTGCCATACAGGCTCTTGGTGAAAAACTGTTTTTT. It specifies CAIQALGEKLFF.

This clonotype has a count of ten or more. The chain is built from TRBV18 and TRBJ1-2, with TRBD1 as a possible D gene (5 bases). Germline-derived CDR1 and CDR2 are KGHSH and LQKENI. Deletions cut 2 bases from V and 6 bases from J, with 10 bases between. This CDR3 comprises 13 residues. DNA for the CDR3: TGTGCCAGCTCACCAGGGACCGTCGATGGCTACACCTTC. Amino acids: CASSPGTVDGYTF.

In its sample, this clonotype was seen many times. V usage is TRBV30 and J usage is TRBJ1-1, with D perhaps TRBD1 (6 bases). The CDR3 totals 13 residues. Germline V CDR1 and CDR2: GTSNPN, SVGIG (reference sequence). V was shortened by 4 bases and J by 0 bases, with 9 bases between the two germline ends. The CDR3 bases are TGTGCCTGGACCGGGACACTGAACACTGAAGCTTTCTTT. Translated: CAWTGTLNTEAFF.

The sample holds many counts of this clonotype. V is TRBV18 and J is TRBJ1-1, with TRBD1 matching over 10 bases. Germline loops: CDR1 KGHSH, CDR2 LQKENI. V lost 3 bases, J lost 6 bases, and 7 bases stayed unmatched. The CDR3 covers 15 residues. For the CDR3, the DNA is TGTGCCAGCTCACCGAGACAGGGGGCGTTATCTGAAGCTTTCTTT. Its protein product is CASSPRQGALSEAFF.

Ten or more counts support this clonotype. The chain is built from TRBV4-3 and TRBJ1-2; 11 bases align to TRBD1. The J segment lost 4 bases and the V segment lost 3 bases, leaving 13 bases of the junction unmatched. CDR3 length: 18 amino acids. The germline V gene encodes CDR1 LGHNA and CDR2 YSLEER. In nucleotides, the CDR3 is TGCGCCAGCAGCCACACCCCGGGACAGGGGGTCGTTGTCTATGGCTACACCTTC. This codes for CASSHTPGQGVVVYGYTF.

This clonotype came up a few times. This chain connects TRBV29-1 to TRBJ2-7, with TRBD1 as a possible D gene (5 bases). Trimming took 6 bases from V and 0 from J, leaving 12 bases between them. CDR1 is SQVTM, CDR2 ANQGSEA, per germline. The CDR3 has 13 residues. CDR3 loop: CSVAGQNSYEQYF. CDR3 coding DNA: TGCAGCGTGGCAGGGCAGAACTCCTACGAGCAGTACTTC.

This chain uses TRBV10-3 with TRBJ1-5; 9 nucleotides line up with TRBD1. There are 18 residues in the CDR3. V shed 0 bases and J 2 bases; nucleotides not matched to a gene: 8. Germline V gene data show CDR1 as ENHRY and CDR2 as SYGVKD. Here the CDR3 reads CAISESSQGAPGNQPQHF. The CDR3, as DNA: TGTGCCATCAGTGAGTCCTCACAGGGGGCGCCGGGCAATCAGCCCCAGCATTTT.

A remark on this clonotype: Just one base apart from a much larger clone, this may be a read error. DNA for the CDR3: TGCAGTGCCGCCAGGGGGCCGAGCACAGATACGCAGTATTTT. Translated, it gives CSAARGPSTDTQYF. The chain employs TRBV20-1 and TRBJ2-3; 8 bases map to TRBD1. The CDR3 runs 14 residues. After removal of 6 bases from V and 0 bases from J, the junction contained 5 bases not matched to a gene. The germline CDR1 and CDR2 sequences are DFQATT and SNEGSKA (reference sequence).

This sequence joins TRBV5-1 and TRBJ2-3; D uncertain. Germline V gene data show CDR1 as SGHRS and CDR2 as YFSETQ. V dropped 3 bases and J dropped 2 bases, with 10 bases sitting between them. CDR3 length: 14 amino acids. The CDR3 sequence is CASSSAVFTDTQYF. For the CDR3, the DNA is TGCGCCAGCAGCTCGGCGGTCTTCACAGATACGCAGTATTTT. The complete variable domain, with remaining parts taken from reference TRBV5-1 and TRBJ2-3, reads KAGVTQTPRYLIKTRGQQVTLSCSPISGHRSVSWYQQTPGQGLQFLFEYFSETQRNKGNFPGRFSGRQFSNSRSEMNVSTLELGDSALYLCASSSAVFTDTQYFGPGTRLTVL.

A single count supports this clonotype. The V gene is TRBV5-5, the J gene TRBJ1-1; D perhaps matches TRBD1 (5 bases). Between the trimmed V and J ends, which lost 4 bases and 3 bases, there was a span of 10 bases. The germline V gene has CDR1 SGHKS and CDR2 YYEKEE (reference sequence). CDR3 length: 13 amino acids. In DNA form, the CDR3 reads TGTGCCAGCAGCCTGGACACGGACACTGAAGCTTTCTTT. This codes for CASSLDTDTEAFF.